These 6 T cell receptor beta chains were all obtained from the same sample, sequenced in a study of blood T cells in healthy people across ages. Next came a second PCR, run for about 7 to 12 cycles, which used a sample-barcoded 5' primer along with a J-beta primer mix. TCRdb passed the 5' RACE reads through MiXCR, listing each CDR3 protein once. The sample shows about 1.4 million distinct CDR3 sequences, approximately 59% of them seen only once. Source material: blood. The receptors were gathered from a man younger than 30 in good health.

This rearrangement joins TRBV25-1 to TRBJ2-7; 7 bases are a match to TRBD1. Per the germline V gene, CDR1 is MGHDK and CDR2 is SYGVNS. J lost 5 bases, V lost 9 bases, and 19 bases had no gene match. The CDR3 is 16 residues long. In DNA, the CDR3 is TGTGCCAGGCTCAGGGGGAACGATGAAAAATGTGACGAGCAGTACTTC. This codes for CARLRGNDEKCDEQYF.

This clonotype has a handful of counts. The V gene is TRBV29-1, the J gene TRBJ2-7, with 7 bases matching TRBD1. Germline assignment: CDR1 SQVTM and CDR2 ANQGSEA. J gave up 4 bases and V 2 bases, and 5 bases lay outside the gene matches. This CDR3 spans 13 amino acids. The CDR3 sequence: CSVETGDGYEQYF. Written as DNA, the CDR3 is TGCAGCGTTGAAACAGGGGATGGGTACGAGCAGTACTTC.

In this sample, this clonotype turned up many times. The chain couples TRBV28 to TRBJ1-2, with no clear D. CDR1 and CDR2 from the germline V gene are MDHEN and SYDVKM. V shed 2 bases and J shed 7 bases, with 8 bases lying between them. CDR3 length: 12 amino acids. The CDR3 DNA reads as TGTGCCAGCAGTTTACAAGGGTTTGGCTACACCTTC. It encodes CASSLQGFGYTF.

This clonotype was seen only a few times. The V gene is TRBV20-1, the J gene TRBJ2-4, with D perhaps TRBD1 (6 bases). Between the trimmed V and J ends, which lost 6 bases and 8 bases, there was a span of 14 bases. The CDR3 runs 12 residues. Germline CDR1 and CDR2: DFQATT and SNEGSKA (reference sequence). CDR3 DNA sequence: TGCAGTGCAACGGGGCCAGGGGACATTCAGTACTTC. This sequence encodes CSATGPGDIQYF.

The rearrangement joins TRBV6-2 or TRBV6-3 to TRBJ2-7; D uncertain. CDR3 length: 14 residues. The germline gives CDR1 MNHEY, CDR2 SVGEGT. Trimming took off 2 bases at V and 3 bases at J, with 11 bases between the two ends. CDR3 loop: CASSYLLSYYEQYF. The CDR3 bases are TGTGCCAGCAGTTACCTGTTGTCCTACTACGAGCAGTACTTC.

The sample holds a few counts of this clonotype. The CDR3 sequence: CASSYSGTSYNEQFF. The DNA for the CDR3 is TGTGCCAGCAGTTACTCCGGGACGAGTTACAATGAGCAGTTCTTC. The chain couples TRBV6-5 to TRBJ2-1; D assignment may be TRBD1 or TRBD2 (5 bases each). The CDR3 is 15 amino acids. Trimming stripped 0 bases from V and 4 bases from J, with 10 bases between. CDR1 is MNHEY, CDR2 SVGAGI, per germline.